Listed here are 14 T cell receptor beta chains from one sample, sequenced in a study of radiation and T cells in renal cell carcinoma. Assay used: immunoSEQ multiplex PCR; TCRdb lists only in-frame clones, some missing. The sample holds about 130,000 clones, about four fifths seen once. Stated time point: blood 2 weeks post-SBRT. Treatment reported: 15 Gy SBRT to primary tumor, nephrectomy 4 weeks later. The material was blood, obtained from a patient whose treatment included radiotherapy and nephrectomy. The receptor source for this set is a man aged 50 to 59 with renal cell carcinoma.

V is TRBV6-8 and J is TRBJ1-1, with 8 bases matching TRBD1. Germline CDR1 reads MNHGY; CDR2 reads SAAAGT. Trimming removed 9 bases from V and 3 bases from J; junction bases left unmatched: 9. The CDR3 length is 14 residues. The CDR3 spells CARDRTGRDTEAFF. The CDR3 coding sequence is TGTGCCAGGGACAGGACAGGGAGGGACACTGAAGCTTTCTTT.

The J gene is TRBJ2-1, the V gene TRBV4-3, with 10 bases identical to TRBD1. This CDR3 has 15 residues. Germline loops: CDR1 LGHNA, CDR2 YSLEER. The junction had 8 bases not matched to a gene; V was cut back by 4 bases and J by 8 bases. This CDR3 reads CASSPRDRGRDEQFF. CDR3 nucleotide sequence: TGCGCCAGCAGCCCCCGGGACAGGGGTCGAGATGAGCAGTTCTTC.

This clone showed up just once. This rearrangement joins TRBV29-1 to TRBJ2-3; 7 nucleotides line up with TRBD1. Trimming cost V 8 bases and J 4 bases; bases outside gene matches: 9. In germline, CDR1 is SQVTM, CDR2 ANQGSEA. CDR3 size: 13 residues. The CDR3 is CSKRQGYADTQYF. The CDR3 DNA follows: TGCAGCAAAAGACAGGGATATGCAGATACGCAGTATTTT.

This clone was counted only a few times. V and J are TRBV10-3 and TRBJ2-7, with D possibly being TRBD2 (6 bases). The germline V gene has CDR1 ENHRY and CDR2 SYGVKD. Deletions cut 3 bases from V and 2 bases from J, with 11 bases between. The CDR3 is 14 amino acids. This chain's CDR3 is CAISDPSAPYEQYF. The CDR3 region has the DNA TGTGCCATCAGTGACCCTAGCGCACCCTACGAGCAGTACTTC.

This clone is a singleton in its sample. The chain recombines TRBV7-9 with TRBJ2-7; 9 bases are a match to TRBD2. The ends lost 7 bases at V and 2 bases at J; junction bases unmatched: 9. Germline V CDR1 and CDR2: SEHNR, FQNEAQ (reference sequence). This CDR3 region has 15 residues. This CDR3 reads CASNALGGRAYEQYF. The CDR3, as DNA: TGTGCCAGCAATGCCCTTGGCGGGAGGGCCTACGAGCAGTACTTC.

The chain uses TRBV9 and TRBJ2-3; D remains unclear. Germline V gives CDR1 SGDLS, CDR2 YYNGEE. V lost 2 bases to trimming and J lost 2 bases, with 3 bases between them. This CDR3 is 12 amino acids long. This CDR3 is CASSVDTDTQYF. The CDR3 DNA reads TGTGCCAGCAGCGTCGACACAGATACGCAGTATTTT.

The chain carries TRBV27 and TRBJ1-6, with 8 positions matching TRBD1. Germline loops: CDR1 MNHEY, CDR2 SMNVEV (reference sequence). This CDR3 comprises 13 residues. The J segment lost 13 bases and the V segment lost 3 bases, leaving 5 bases of the junction unmatched. The CDR3 reads CASSFGQGGPLHF. For the CDR3, the DNA is TGTGCCAGCAGTTTCGGACAGGGTGGGCCCCTCCACTTT.

The V and J genes are TRBV11-3 and TRBJ2-1; D unclear. Trimming removed 4 bases at V and 15 bases at J, with 22 bases between. CDR3 length equals 14 residues. Germline CDR1 is SGHNT and CDR2 is YENEEA. As DNA, the CDR3 is TGTGCCAGCAGCTCCTTCTACGAGCCCAATATGGCGTTCTTC. Protein sequence: CASSSFYEPNMAFF.

The rearrangement links TRBV30 to TRBJ2-1; weak D call: TRBD1 (5 bases). CDR1 and CDR2 (germline): GTSNPN, SVGIG (reference sequence). The V end was cut by 5 bases, the J end by 4 bases, with 9 bases between. This CDR3 contains 12 residues. The DNA for the CDR3 is TGTGCCTGGTCAGGACATTACAATGAGCAGTTCTTC. It is translated as CAWSGHYNEQFF.

CDR3 nucleotides: TGCGCCAGCAGCCATGGACAGGGAGGCACCGGGGAGCTGTTTTTT. Its protein is CASSHGQGGTGELFF. This chain links TRBV5-1 with TRBJ2-2; 8 bases are a match to TRBD1. There are 15 residues in the CDR3. Unmatched junction bases numbered 6, after V lost 4 bases and J lost 4 bases. Per the germline V gene, CDR1 is SGHRS and CDR2 is YFSETQ.

This chain uses TRBV27 with TRBJ2-2; 7 bases align to TRBD2. Germline assignment: CDR1 MNHEY and CDR2 SMNVEV (reference sequence). J was trimmed by 2 bases and V by 3 bases; bases with no gene match: 6. The length of the CDR3 is 16 residues. The CDR3 bases are TGTGCCAGCAGTTTGCAGCTAGCGGCAAACACCGGGGAGCTGTTTTTT. It translates to CASSLQLAANTGELFF.

This clone came up a few times. The chain joins TRBV5-1 to TRBJ2-5; weak D call: TRBD1 (6 bases). Per germline, CDR1 SGHRS and CDR2 YFSETQ. CDR3 size: 16 residues. The germline V and J ends were trimmed by 0 bases and 0 bases, with 12 bases remaining between them. The CDR3 DNA is TGCGCCAGCAGCTTGGCGTCAGGGGTGGACCAAGAGACCCAGTACTTC. Its protein is CASSLASGVDQETQYF. Based on the CDR3 plus reference TRBV5-1 and TRBJ2-5, the full variable domain is KAGVTQTPRYLIKTRGQQVTLSCSPISGHRSVSWYQQTPGQGLQFLFEYFSETQRNKGNFPGRFSGRQFSNSRSEMNVSTLELGDSALYLCASSLASGVDQETQYFGPGTRLLVL.

This chain connects TRBV5-1 to TRBJ2-1; TRBD1 or TRBD2 may be the D gene (5 bases each). Germline CDR1 SGHRS, CDR2 YFSETQ. This CDR3 region has 11 residues. V was shortened by 4 bases and J by 11 bases, with 10 bases between the two germline ends. Written as DNA, the CDR3 is TGCGCCAGCAGCGGGGGAATGCAGCAGTTCTTC. This sequence encodes CASSGGMQQFF.

The V gene is TRBV19, the J gene TRBJ1-1; unclear D gene. Germline CDR1 reads LNHDA; CDR2 reads SQIVND (reference sequence). The V gene lost 7 bases and the J gene lost 3 bases, with 12 bases spanning the gap. The CDR3 length is 13 residues. The CDR3 DNA sequence: TGTGCCAGTACCTGGACCGAGGACACTGAAGCTTTCTTT. Translated: CASTWTEDTEAFF.